This T cell receptor beta chain came from a study of blood T cell repertoires in COVID-19. Turning to the study itself: Sites in the United States, Italy and Spain provided acute and convalescent COVID-19 samples. T cells, B-cell-depleted T cells, or PBMCs supplied cDNA or gDNA.

Per germline, CDR1 KGHDR and CDR2 SFDVKD. The CDR3 runs 13 residues. Trimming pared 1 base from V and 5 bases from J, leaving 7 bases between. How the authors handled the data: It was from reference gene primer amplification that nucleated cell counts were estimated. Clones were sequenced by immunoSEQ multiplex PCR, and TCRdb holds only the in-frame ones, with some missing. V and J calls and clone size are as listed in that table; D and trimming were resolved from the DNA. Here the sample spans about 150,000 clones, over 80% being singletons. This TCR was sampled from an elderly man with acute or convalescent COVID-19. The chain is built from TRBV24-1 and TRBJ2-5; D is uncertain. The sample taken for sequencing was peripheral blood. The CDR3 sequence: CATSDFWRETQYF. The DNA of the CDR3 is TGTGCCACCAGTGATTTTTGGCGGGAGACCCAGTACTTC.